Below, 15 T cell receptor beta chains from the same sample are listed, as sequenced in a study of cytomegalovirus exposure and HLA in healthy donors. Profiling relied on immunoSEQ multiplex PCR, and the TCRdb table lists in-frame clones only, not all of them. The sample lists around 200,000 clones, 80% to 85% occurring once. What was sequenced was PBMCs. The receptors stem from a woman younger than 30 in good health and CMV-seropositive.

This CDR3 reads CASSWAQTGGMVEQYF. In DNA, the CDR3 is TGCGCCAGCAGCTGGGCGCAGACAGGGGGAATGGTCGAGCAGTACTTC. V gene TRBV5-1 combines with J gene TRBJ2-7; TRBD1 agrees at 9 bases. The CDR3 spans 16 residues. Germline CDR1 reads SGHRS; CDR2 reads YFSETQ. V was clipped by 3 bases and J by 6 bases; unmatched bases: 13.

J is TRBJ2-3 and V is TRBV4-3, with 9 bases fitting TRBD2. CDR3 size: 19 residues. The ends lost 4 bases at V and 1 base at J; junction bases unmatched: 15. Germline lookup yields CDR1 LGHNA and CDR2 YSLEER. As DNA, the CDR3 is TGCGCCAGCAGCCTCTTCGCTCCTTGGGGCGGGGGGGGCACAGATACGCAGTATTTT. Residues: CASSLFAPWGGGGTDTQYF.

This clone was counted a few times. The gene calls are TRBV2 and TRBJ1-6; a possible D gene is TRBD1 (6 bases). Germline assignment: CDR1 SNHLY and CDR2 FYNNEI. Trimming pared 6 bases from V and 7 bases from J, leaving 13 bases between. This CDR3 comprises 14 residues. The CDR3: CASRPGQPNSPLHF. In nucleotides, the CDR3 is TGTGCCAGCAGGCCTGGACAGCCGAATTCACCCCTCCACTTT.

The genes are TRBV2 and TRBJ1-2; unclear D gene. The length of the CDR3 is 11 residues. CDR1 is SNHLY, CDR2 FYNNEI, per germline. The V end was cut by 7 bases, the J end by 1 base, with 4 bases between. CDR3 in DNA: TGTGCCAGCACAGATAACTATGGCTACACCTTC. Its protein is CASTDNYGYTF. The full variable domain, in which reference TRBV2 and TRBJ1-2 provide the parts outside the CDR3, is EPEVTQTPSHQVTQMGQEVILRCVPISNHLYFYWYRQILGQKVEFLVSFYNNEISEKSEIFDDQFSVERPDGSNFTLKIRSTKLEDSAMYFCASTDNYGYTFGSGTRLTVV.

The chain carries TRBV7-6 and TRBJ2-3; no firm D call. V shed 2 bases and J shed 6 bases, with 6 bases lying between them. Looked up from germline, CDR1 is SGHVS and CDR2 is FNYEAQ. There are 12 residues in the CDR3. The CDR3 sequence: CASSLTQDTQYF. CDR3 sequence (DNA): TGTGCCAGCAGCTTAACCCAGGATACGCAGTATTTT.

The chain recombines TRBV19 with TRBJ2-3; no clear D gene. With 1 base removed from V and 0 bases from J, the gap between germline ends came to 8 bases. Germline-derived CDR1 and CDR2 are LNHDA and SQIVND (reference sequence). The CDR3 is 15 residues long. CDR3 DNA: TGTGCCAGTAGTATAGGGCCATGGAGCACAGATACGCAGTATTTT. Translated: CASSIGPWSTDTQYF.

This clone was recorded a few times. The chain combines TRBV9 with TRBJ2-2; the D is unclear. The CDR3 consists of 14 residues. Trimming stripped 2 bases from V and 7 bases from J, with 12 bases between. Germline V gene sequence: CDR1 SGDLS, CDR2 YYNGEE. The CDR3 sequence: CASSVLEWSGELFF. CDR3 coding DNA: TGTGCCAGCAGCGTCCTAGAGTGGAGCGGGGAGCTGTTTTTT.

This rearrangement joins TRBV4-3 to TRBJ2-7; TRBD2 matches 8 bases. The ends lost 1 base at V and 0 bases at J; junction bases unmatched: 5. Looked up from germline, CDR1 is LGHNA and CDR2 is YSLEER. This CDR3 contains 16 residues. CDR3 loop: CASSQGLSGGSYEQYF. The CDR3 DNA reads TGCGCCAGCAGCCAAGGGTTAAGCGGGGGCTCCTACGAGCAGTACTTC.

The genes are TRBV7-9 and TRBJ2-4; TRBD2 agrees at 7 bases. After removal of 3 bases from V and 7 bases from J, the junction contained 6 bases not matched to a gene. This CDR3 region has 14 residues. CDR1 and CDR2 from the germline V gene are SEHNR and FQNEAQ (reference sequence). This CDR3 is CASSFTGGGNIQYF. Written as DNA, the CDR3 is TGTGCCAGCAGCTTTACGGGGGGAGGTAACATTCAGTACTTC.

The rearrangement links TRBV12-5 to TRBJ2-1; no firm D call. Trimming cost V 0 bases and J 3 bases, with 15 bases left between them. The CDR3 is made up of 17 amino acids. The germline V gene has CDR1 LGHNT and CDR2 FRNRAP. The CDR3: CASGLVPRPSNYNEQFF. The DNA of the CDR3 is TGTGCTAGTGGTTTGGTACCTAGGCCGTCTAACTACAATGAGCAGTTCTTC. Complete variable domain (other parts from reference TRBV12-5 and TRBJ2-1): DARVTQTPRHKVTEMGQEVTMRCQPILGHNTVFWYRQTMMQGLELLAYFRNRAPLDDSGMPKDRFSAEMPDATLATLKIQPSEPRDSAVYFCASGLVPRPSNYNEQFFGPGTRLTVL.

The chain links TRBV27 to TRBJ2-1, with TRBD2 matching over 8 bases. V was clipped by 2 bases and J by 7 bases; unmatched bases: 13. Germline V gene sequence: CDR1 MNHEY, CDR2 SMNVEV (reference sequence). The CDR3 is 17 amino acids. CDR3 sequence (DNA): TGTGCCAGCAGTTTACCCCCTTGGACGGGGGGGGCGAATGAGCAGTTCTTC. Protein sequence: CASSLPPWTGGANEQFF.

In this sample, this clone turned up once. This chain joins TRBV9 and TRBJ1-2; D might be TRBD1 (5 bases). CDR1 is SGDLS, CDR2 YYNGEE, per germline. This CDR3 is 18 amino acids long. V lost 2 bases to trimming and J lost 3 bases, with 23 bases between them. CDR3 in DNA: TGTGCCAGCAGCGTGCGGGACGGGATTTATCGGGCGGACTATGGCTACACCTTC. Translation gives CASSVRDGIYRADYGYTF.

This rearrangement joins TRBV7-6 to TRBJ2-1; a possible D gene is TRBD2 (7 bases). This CDR3 is 16 amino acids long. The V gene's germline CDR1 is SGHVS and CDR2 FNYEAQ. V was trimmed by 5 bases and J by 6 bases, leaving 20 bases between them. In DNA, the CDR3 is TGTGCCAGCAGCCCAATGTGGGCGGGGGCTTCCAATGAGCAGTTCTTC. Translated, it gives CASSPMWAGASNEQFF.

The chain employs TRBV6-5 and TRBJ1-4; 9 nucleotides agree with TRBD1. The CDR3 extends over 15 amino acids. V was pared by 4 bases and J by 5 bases, with 5 bases of the junction left unmatched. CDR1 MNHEY and CDR2 SVGAGI come from the germline V gene. CDR3 in amino acids: CASSFRGTGNEKLFF. DNA for the CDR3: TGTGCCAGCAGTTTTCGTGGGACAGGGAATGAAAAACTGTTTTTT.

The J gene is TRBJ1-2, the V gene TRBV7-9; 8 positions agree with TRBD1. The CDR3 is 15 amino acids. V lost 3 bases to trimming and J lost 4 bases; unmatched junction nucleotides: 7. Germline assignment: CDR1 SEHNR and CDR2 FQNEAQ (reference sequence). The CDR3 protein is CASSFVSGGGYGYTF. The CDR3 coding sequence is TGTGCCAGCAGCTTTGTGTCAGGGGGCGGCTATGGCTACACCTTC.